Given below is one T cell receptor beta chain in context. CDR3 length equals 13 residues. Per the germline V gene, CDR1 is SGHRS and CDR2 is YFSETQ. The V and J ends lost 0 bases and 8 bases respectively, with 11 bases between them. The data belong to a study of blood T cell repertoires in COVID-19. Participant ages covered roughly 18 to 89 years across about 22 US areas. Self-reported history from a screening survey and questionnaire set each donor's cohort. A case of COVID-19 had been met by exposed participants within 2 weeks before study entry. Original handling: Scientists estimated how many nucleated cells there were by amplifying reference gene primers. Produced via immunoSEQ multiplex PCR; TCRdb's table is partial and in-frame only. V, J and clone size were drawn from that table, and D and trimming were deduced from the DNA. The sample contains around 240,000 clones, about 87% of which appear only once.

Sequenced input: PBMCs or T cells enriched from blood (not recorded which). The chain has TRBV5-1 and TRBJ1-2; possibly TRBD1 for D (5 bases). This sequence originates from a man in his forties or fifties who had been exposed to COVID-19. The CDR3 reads CASSLGQTQGYTF. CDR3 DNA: TGCGCCAGCAGCTTGGGACAGACTCAAGGCTACACCTTC. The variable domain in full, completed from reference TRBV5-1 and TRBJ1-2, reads KAGVTQTPRYLIKTRGQQVTLSCSPISGHRSVSWYQQTPGQGLQFLFEYFSETQRNKGNFPGRFSGRQFSNSRSEMNVSTLELGDSALYLCASSLGQTQGYTFGSGTRLTVV.